A single sample gave rise to the 11 T cell receptor beta chains below, sequenced in a study of early T cells in non-severe SARS-CoV-2 infection. TCRdb processed the 5' RACE reads anew with MiXCR; each CDR3 protein has one entry. The data contain over 60,000 distinct CDR3 sequences, roughly 10% of them singletons. The sample comprised whole blood. These receptors all come from an adult who was a healthcare worker with PCR-confirmed SARS-CoV-2 infection or an uninfected control (not recorded which).

This clonotype was seen a few times. The gene calls are TRBV7-8 and TRBJ2-7, with 9 bases fitting TRBD2. V was pared by 6 bases and J by 2 bases, with 5 bases of the junction left unmatched. Looked up from germline, CDR1 is SGHVS and CDR2 is FQNEAQ. The CDR3 sequence is 14 residues long. CDR3 sequence reads: CASRDSGGTYEQYF. For the CDR3, the DNA is TGTGCCAGCAGGGACAGCGGGGGGACCTACGAGCAGTACTTC. The full variable domain, its missing parts supplied by reference TRBV7-8 and TRBJ2-7, is GAGVSQSPRYKVAKRGQDVALRCDPISGHVSLFWYQQALGQGPEFLTYFQNEAQLDKSGLPSDRFFAERPEGSVSTLKIQRTQQEDSAVYLCASRDSGGTYEQYFGPGTRLTVT.

This clonotype was seen many times. CDR3 bases: TGTGCCAGCAGCTTCAATCCGCCAGGGGACGACGCTAATGAAAAACTGTTTTTT. It encodes CASSFNPPGDDANEKLFF. The chain combines TRBV11-1 with TRBJ1-4; TRBD1 might be the D (6 bases). Germline V gives CDR1 SGHAT, CDR2 FQDESV (reference sequence). Trimming left V 3 bases short and J 3 bases short, with 20 bases between. There are 18 residues in the CDR3. The full variable domain, its missing parts supplied by reference TRBV11-1 and TRBJ1-4, is EAEVAQSPRYKITEKSQAVAFWCDPISGHATLYWYRQILGQGPELLVQFQDESVVDDSQLPKDRFSAERLKGVDSTLKIQPAELGDSAMYLCASSFNPPGDDANEKLFFGSGTQLSVL.

The sample holds many counts of this clonotype. The chain has TRBV20-1 and TRBJ1-4; 7 positions agree with TRBD1. The germline CDR1 and CDR2 sequences are DFQATT and SNEGSKA (reference sequence). V was pared by 6 bases and J by 4 bases, with 8 bases of the junction left unmatched. The CDR3 loop spans 14 amino acids. DNA of the CDR3: TGCAGTGCGCCGGAGGACAGGTTTAATGAAAAACTGTTTTTT. This codes for CSAPEDRFNEKLFF.

The chain has TRBV7-8 and TRBJ2-1; tentative D call: TRBD2 (5 bases). The CDR3 length is 15 residues. Germline V gene sequence: CDR1 SGHVS, CDR2 FQNEAQ. V shed 4 bases and J shed 4 bases, with 14 bases lying between them. The CDR3: CASSSALAKYNEQFF. The CDR3 nucleotides read TGTGCCAGCAGCTCGGCGTTAGCGAAGTACAATGAGCAGTTCTTC.

This clonotype occurred many times. This chain joins TRBV29-1 and TRBJ2-7; tentatively, D is TRBD2 (6 bases). Germline CDR1 is SQVTM and CDR2 is ANQGSEA. V was pared by 7 bases and J by 6 bases, with 13 bases between. This CDR3 spans 11 amino acids. DNA for the CDR3: TGCAGCGGCCAGTTGGGGGGCGAGCAGTACTTC. It yields the protein CSGQLGGEQYF.

This clonotype was recorded a few times. The chain couples TRBV10-3 to TRBJ2-1, with TRBD2 identical over 8 bases. The CDR3 runs to 13 residues. Per the germline V gene, CDR1 is ENHRY and CDR2 is SYGVKD. V lost 2 bases and J lost 6; bases outside the gene matches: 0. CDR3 nucleotides: TGTGCCATCAGTGAGGGGACTAGCAATGAGCAGTTCTTC. It translates to CAISEGTSNEQFF.

In its sample, this clonotype was seen many times. The gene calls are TRBV6-5 and TRBJ2-5; TRBD2 matches at 10 bases. V shed 6 bases, J shed 1 base, and the junction held 5 bases outside the gene matches. Germline V gives CDR1 MNHEY, CDR2 SVGAGI. CDR3 length: 15 amino acids. CDR3 sequence: CASSPGTSAQETQYF. In nucleotides, the CDR3 is TGTGCCAGCAGCCCCGGGACTAGCGCCCAAGAGACCCAGTACTTC.

This clonotype was recorded many times. The V gene is TRBV10-3, the J gene TRBJ2-3; D possibly corresponds to TRBD2 (6 bases). The length of the CDR3 is 14 residues. V gave up 4 bases and J gave up 4 bases, with 12 bases separating them. Germline CDR1 ENHRY, CDR2 SYGVKD. The CDR3 protein is CAISATSGSDTQYF. CDR3 coding DNA: TGTGCCATCAGTGCGACTAGTGGTTCAGATACGCAGTATTTT.

This clonotype came up many times. The V and J genes are TRBV9 and TRBJ2-2, with a possible D match to TRBD1 (5 bases). The CDR3 consists of 16 residues. Germline values: CDR1 SGDLS, CDR2 YYNGEE. The V gene lost 0 bases and the J gene lost 0 bases, with 9 bases spanning the gap. The CDR3 protein is CASSVGRTTNTGELFF. The CDR3 DNA follows: TGTGCCAGCAGCGTAGGAAGGACAACGAACACCGGGGAGCTGTTTTTT.

This clonotype was picked up many times. This chain connects TRBV20-1 to TRBJ2-2; D is perhaps TRBD1 or TRBD2 (6 bases each). Germline V gene data show CDR1 as DFQATT and CDR2 as SNEGSKA (reference sequence). Trimming took 3 bases from V and 0 from J, leaving 8 bases between them. The CDR3 loop spans 14 amino acids. For the CDR3, the DNA is TGCAGTGCTAGCGGGGGCGCGAACACCGGGGAGCTGTTTTTT. This translates into CSASGGANTGELFF.

The table lists this clonotype with many counts. The chain is built from TRBV7-9 and TRBJ1-6; D is uncertain. V gave up 2 bases and J gave up 10 bases, with 15 bases separating them. This CDR3 is built from 15 residues. Germline V gene data show CDR1 as SEHNR and CDR2 as FQNEAQ (reference sequence). This CDR3 is CASSLNEGARSPLHF. As DNA, the CDR3 is TGTGCCAGCAGCTTAAACGAGGGAGCACGGTCACCCCTCCACTTT.